This entry lists 20 T cell receptor beta chains sequenced from one sample in a study of shared clonotypes between healthy human individuals. TCRdb's copy holds only in-frame clones and misses some; the assay was immunoSEQ multiplex PCR. The top ten hold approximately 13% of the sample, which has around 500,000 clones, around 80% seen once. The sequencing sample was made of PBMCs. The receptor set was obtained from a woman in her thirties or forties in good health. Some clones in this sample may be carry-over from other donors' samples.

The chain recombines TRBV28 with TRBJ2-1; TRBD2 matches 8 bases. The trim removed 7 bases at V and 5 bases at J, leaving 10 bases unmatched. The CDR3 spans 15 residues. Looked up from germline, CDR1 is MDHEN and CDR2 is SYDVKM. CDR3 in amino acids: CASKEPGLVNNEQFF. As DNA, the CDR3 is TGTGCCAGCAAGGAGCCGGGACTAGTCAACAATGAGCAGTTCTTC.

J is TRBJ1-5 and V is TRBV10-3; 9 bases are shared with TRBD1. The CDR3 is made up of 15 amino acids. The V segment lost 6 bases and the J segment 4 bases; nucleotides outside the gene matches: 7. Germline lookup yields CDR1 ENHRY and CDR2 SYGVKD. As DNA, the CDR3 is TGTGCCATCAGCCTAACAGGGGGCCCAAATCAGCCCCAGCATTTT. The encoded protein is CAISLTGGPNQPQHF.

CDR3: CASSPRQGTGELFF. CDR3 in DNA: TGTGCCAGCAGCCCCCGGCAGGGGACCGGGGAGCTGTTTTTT. The rearrangement uses TRBV7-8 and TRBJ2-2; weak D call: TRBD1 (6 bases). Germline V gives CDR1 SGHVS, CDR2 FQNEAQ. V was cut by 5 bases and J by 5 bases, with 12 bases left in between. This CDR3 is built from 14 residues.

The rearrangement uses TRBV28 and TRBJ1-2; D uncertain. The ends were cut back, 8 bases at V and 0 bases at J, with 10 bases in the middle. The CDR3 extends over 13 amino acids. In germline, CDR1 is MDHEN, CDR2 SYDVKM. CDR3 loop: CASGRAANYGYTF. Here the CDR3 DNA reads TGTGCCAGCGGCAGAGCAGCTAACTATGGCTACACCTTC.

The chain has TRBV6-6 and TRBJ2-7; TRBD1 is a possible D gene (6 bases). Trimming removed 0 bases from V and 7 bases from J, with 16 bases in between. CDR1 is MNHNY, CDR2 SVGAGI, per germline (reference sequence). The length of the CDR3 is 15 residues. This CDR3 is CASSYSDSGAREQYF. CDR3 bases: TGTGCCAGCAGTTACTCTGATTCAGGGGCTCGGGAGCAGTACTTC.

The chain combines TRBV9 with TRBJ2-1; 11 bases agree with TRBD2. Trimming at V came to 4 bases and at J to 0 bases, leaving 3 bases not matched to a gene. This CDR3 has 16 residues. Germline V gene data show CDR1 as SGDLS and CDR2 as YYNGEE. Here the CDR3 DNA reads TGTGCCAGCAGCTCTACTAGCGGGAGCTCCTACAATGAGCAGTTCTTC. The encoded protein is CASSSTSGSSYNEQFF.

The gene calls are TRBV5-6 and TRBJ1-2; TRBD1 aligns across 9 bases. This CDR3 is built from 14 residues. Trimming removed 5 bases from V and 8 bases from J; junction bases left unmatched: 10. Germline CDR1 is SGHDT and CDR2 is YYEEEE. CDR3 amino acids: CASSPRDRERGYTF. The CDR3 DNA sequence: TGTGCCAGCAGTCCCAGGGACAGGGAAAGAGGCTACACCTTC.

The gene calls are TRBV2 and TRBJ2-7, with D perhaps matching TRBD2 (7 bases). Germline-derived CDR1 and CDR2 are SNHLY and FYNNEI. Between the trimmed V and J ends, which lost 6 bases and 6 bases, there was a span of 15 bases. The CDR3 spans 13 residues. CDR3 DNA: TGTGCCAGCAGCGGGGGGCTGTTTGGCGAGCAGTACTTC. Its protein is CASSGGLFGEQYF.

This clone was found a few times. The chain has TRBV4-1 and TRBJ2-2; no firm D call. Germline V CDR1 and CDR2: MGHRA, YSYEKL. The V gene lost 4 bases and the J gene lost 3 bases, with 21 bases spanning the gap. There are 18 residues in the CDR3. CDR3 sequence reads: CASSLPGLPQGDTGELFF. For the CDR3, the DNA is TGCGCCAGCAGCCTCCCGGGCCTCCCCCAAGGAGACACCGGGGAGCTGTTTTTT.

The chain carries TRBV6-5 and TRBJ2-7; D is possibly TRBD2 (5 bases). The V end lost 0 bases, the J end lost 6 bases, and 9 bases lay between the germline ends. This CDR3 comprises 13 residues. CDR1 is MNHEY and CDR2 is SVGAGI in the germline V gene. The CDR3 coding sequence is TGTGCCAGCAGTTACTCGCCTGAGGGCGAGCAGTACTTC. Translating it yields CASSYSPEGEQYF.

The chain combines TRBV6-5 with TRBJ2-7; TRBD2 is a possible D gene (5 bases). Germline V gene data show CDR1 as MNHEY and CDR2 as SVGAGI. CDR3 length: 15 residues. Trimming removed 7 bases from V and 3 bases from J, with 19 bases in between. CDR3: CASTPPGVRHYEQYF. The CDR3 DNA reads TGTGCCAGCACCCCCCCCGGGGTCCGACACTACGAGCAGTACTTC.

This clone was counted many times. Additional DNA sequences in this sample encode the identical CDR3. The V call is TRBV10-1, the J call TRBJ2-3, with 9 bases identical to TRBD2. The CDR3 extends over 17 amino acids. The trim removed 2 bases at V and 2 bases at J, leaving 8 bases unmatched. From germline, CDR1 is WNHNN and CDR2 SYGVQD (reference sequence). The CDR3 DNA sequence: TGCGCCAGCAGTGAGACTAGCGGGCAGGCCCTCACAGATACGCAGTATTTT. Amino acids: CASSETSGQALTDTQYF.

V usage is TRBV7-6 and J usage is TRBJ2-5, with 7 bases that match TRBD1. This CDR3 has 16 amino acids. V lost 4 bases and J lost 2; bases outside the gene matches: 10. In germline, CDR1 is SGHVS, CDR2 FNYEAQ. Here the CDR3 reads CASSSPMGQFQETQYF. In DNA form, the CDR3 reads TGTGCCAGCAGCTCGCCAATGGGACAGTTTCAAGAGACCCAGTACTTC.

This clone has a handful of counts. In the same sample, other DNA sequences code for this CDR3. J is TRBJ1-5 and V is TRBV5-1; 8 bases are a match to TRBD1. CDR1 and CDR2 (germline): SGHRS, YFSETQ. Germline trimming cut 4 bases from V and 4 bases from J; bases unmatched to any gene: 4. The CDR3 spans 14 residues. The DNA of the CDR3 is TGCGCCAGCAGCATCGGGACAGGTAATCAGCCCCAGCATTTT. Its protein product is CASSIGTGNQPQHF.

This clone was recorded at least ten times. The same CDR3 can be traced to other DNA sequences in this sample. The chain has TRBV6-5 and TRBJ2-7; D is tentatively TRBD1 or TRBD2 (5 bases each). The V end lost 3 bases, the J end lost 1 base, and 13 bases lay between the germline ends. The CDR3 runs 15 residues. CDR1 is MNHEY, CDR2 SVGAGI, per germline. The CDR3 sequence: CASSYSGTGSYEQYF. CDR3 DNA: TGTGCCAGCAGTTATTCCGGGACGGGATCCTACGAGCAGTACTTC.

V is TRBV30 and J is TRBJ1-1; no firm D call. This CDR3 is 12 amino acids long. V was cut by 3 bases and J by 2 bases, with 7 bases left in between. The germline gives CDR1 GTSNPN, CDR2 SVGIG (reference sequence). CDR3 nucleotide sequence: TGTGCCTGGAGCCACCCAAACACTGAAGCTTTCTTT. This sequence encodes CAWSHPNTEAFF.

The chain uses TRBV15 and TRBJ2-5; D possibly corresponds to TRBD2 (5 bases). The CDR3 covers 11 residues. V gave up 11 bases and J gave up 4 bases, with 11 bases separating them. Germline-derived CDR1 and CDR2 are LNHNV and YYDKDF (reference sequence). The CDR3 nucleotides are TGTGCCGCCCGGGGTGGAGAGACCCAGTACTTC. Its translation is CAARGGETQYF.

This clone occurred once. V usage is TRBV30 and J usage is TRBJ1-5; D unclear. CDR3 length: 14 amino acids. Trimming left V 2 bases short and J 3 bases short, with 11 bases between. Germline CDR1 is GTSNPN and CDR2 is SVGIG (reference sequence). The CDR3 loop reads CAWSSGRFNQPQHF. CDR3 bases: TGTGCCTGGAGTTCAGGACGGTTCAATCAGCCCCAGCATTTT.

This clone showed up just a few times. The chain joins TRBV9 to TRBJ2-3; 11 bases agree with TRBD2. The junction had 3 bases not matched to a gene; V was cut back by 0 bases and J by 0 bases. CDR1 is SGDLS, CDR2 YYNGEE, per germline. The CDR3 is made up of 17 amino acids. In DNA, the CDR3 is TGTGCCAGCAGCGTAGACGGGACTAGCGGTAGCACAGATACGCAGTATTTT. Residues: CASSVDGTSGSTDTQYF.

This chain links TRBV5-4 with TRBJ2-7; tentative D call: TRBD2 (5 bases). CDR3 length: 13 residues. V gave up 0 bases and J gave up 2 bases, with 6 bases separating them. Germline CDR1 reads SGHNT; CDR2 reads YYREEE (reference sequence). CDR3 coding DNA: TGTGCCAGCAGCTTGGGAGGGCCCTACGAGCAGTACTTC. Protein product: CASSLGGPYEQYF.